Below are 18 T cell receptor beta chains sequenced from a single sample in a study of shared clonotypes between healthy human individuals. TCRdb's copy holds only in-frame clones and misses some; the assay was immunoSEQ multiplex PCR. The sample yields 550,000 to 850,000 clones, about 74% seen once. The sample taken for sequencing was memory CD4+ T cells sorted from blood. As to subset: CD45RA-negative fraction. These receptors were obtained from a woman in her twenties or thirties in good health.

Only one count was recorded for this clone. The rearrangement links TRBV5-1 to TRBJ2-5; maybe TRBD2 (5 bases). The CDR3 totals 15 residues. V shed 1 base and J shed 2 bases, with 12 bases lying between them. The germline V gene has CDR1 SGHRS and CDR2 YFSETQ. This chain's CDR3 is CASSLFGEPQETQYF. Written as DNA, the CDR3 is TGCGCCAGCAGCTTGTTTGGGGAGCCACAAGAGACCCAGTACTTC.

The chain uses TRBV19 and TRBJ1-5; the match to TRBD1 covers 10 bases. Trimming at V came to 10 bases and at J to 1 base, leaving 13 bases not matched to a gene. Germline CDR1 reads LNHDA; CDR2 reads SQIVND (reference sequence). This CDR3 spans 17 amino acids. CDR3 bases: TGTGCCACCAAGTCCGGGACAGGGGTTATCAGCAATCAGCCCCAGCATTTT. Translating gives CATKSGTGVISNQPQHF. Full variable domain (rest looked up from reference TRBV19 and TRBJ1-5): DGGITQSPKYLFRKEGQNVTLSCEQNLNHDAMYWYRQDPGQGLRLIYYSQIVNDFQKGDIAEGYSVSREKKESFPLTVTSAQKNPTAFYLCATKSGTGVISNQPQHFGDGTRLSIL.

The V call is TRBV19, the J call TRBJ2-3; tentative D call: TRBD2 (5 bases). Trimming removed 3 bases at V and 0 bases at J, with 10 bases between. The CDR3 totals 15 residues. Per the germline V gene, CDR1 is LNHDA and CDR2 is SQIVND (reference sequence). The CDR3 DNA reads TGTGCCAGTAGTATGTCGGGAACTAGCACAGATACGCAGTATTTT. This sequence encodes CASSMSGTSTDTQYF. Using reference TRBV19 and TRBJ2-3 for the parts outside the CDR3, the full variable domain is DGGITQSPKYLFRKEGQNVTLSCEQNLNHDAMYWYRQDPGQGLRLIYYSQIVNDFQKGDIAEGYSVSREKKESFPLTVTSAQKNPTAFYLCASSMSGTSTDTQYFGPGTRLTVL.

This chain links TRBV7-9 with TRBJ2-2; 12 bases align to TRBD2. CDR1 is SEHNR and CDR2 is FQNEAQ in the germline V gene (reference sequence). J gave up 7 bases and V 5 bases, and 11 bases lay outside the gene matches. This CDR3 is built from 17 residues. The CDR3 nucleotides read TGTGCCAGCAGCACCCAGACTAGCGGGAGTCTCGGCGGGGAGCTGTTTTTT. Amino acid sequence: CASSTQTSGSLGGELFF.

This chain uses TRBV5-1 with TRBJ1-1, with D unresolved. Germline-derived CDR1 and CDR2 are SGHRS and YFSETQ. Trimming left V 4 bases short and J 1 base short, with 11 bases between. The CDR3 covers 14 residues. CDR3 DNA: TGCGCCAGCAGCCAAGGATCGGGGAACACTGAAGCTTTCTTT. Amino acids: CASSQGSGNTEAFF. Looking up the rest from reference TRBV5-1 and TRBJ1-1 gives the full variable domain: KAGVTQTPRYLIKTRGQQVTLSCSPISGHRSVSWYQQTPGQGLQFLFEYFSETQRNKGNFPGRFSGRQFSNSRSEMNVSTLELGDSALYLCASSQGSGNTEAFFGQGTRLTVV.

The rearrangement links TRBV5-1 to TRBJ2-7, with TRBD1 identical over 9 bases. Looked up from germline, CDR1 is SGHRS and CDR2 is YFSETQ. V was clipped by 7 bases and J by 5 bases; unmatched bases: 10. The CDR3 spans 14 residues. The CDR3 DNA reads as TGCGCCAGCGCTATCGGGACAGGGAGAAACGAGCAGTACTTC. This gives the protein CASAIGTGRNEQYF.

Details on this clone: This sequence is one base from a far larger clone and is likely a read error. The chain combines TRBV6-6 with TRBJ2-7; D is unclear. The germline gives CDR1 MNHNY, CDR2 SVGAGI (reference sequence). There are 11 residues in the CDR3. DNA for the CDR3: TGTGCCAGCAGTAACTCCTACGAGCAGTACTTC. Its protein product is CASSNSYEQYF.

The chain carries TRBV18 and TRBJ1-1, with 8 bases lining up with TRBD1. The CDR3 consists of 12 residues. Germline CDR1 and CDR2: KGHSH and LQKENI. V was pared by 3 bases and J by 13 bases, with 7 bases of the junction left unmatched. CDR3 sequence: CASSPWTGSNFF. The CDR3 nucleotides are TGTGCCAGCTCACCTTGGACAGGGTCAAATTTCTTT.

The chain couples TRBV19 to TRBJ1-3, with D perhaps TRBD1 (5 bases). This CDR3 spans 14 amino acids. With 6 bases removed from V and 4 bases from J, the gap between germline ends came to 13 bases. The V gene's germline CDR1 is LNHDA and CDR2 SQIVND (reference sequence). DNA of the CDR3: TGTGCCAGTAGCCGACAGTCGGTGGGAAACACCATATATTTT. Amino acid sequence: CASSRQSVGNTIYF.

The chain uses TRBV7-9 and TRBJ2-4; 11 nucleotides agree with TRBD1. Per germline, CDR1 SEHNR and CDR2 FQNEAQ (reference sequence). The CDR3 is made up of 15 amino acids. V lost 1 base to trimming and J lost 7 bases; unmatched junction nucleotides: 3. The chain's CDR3 is CASSLVGTGGNIQYF. The DNA of the CDR3 is TGTGCCAGCAGCTTAGTAGGGACAGGGGGTAACATTCAGTACTTC. Full variable domain (missing parts from reference TRBV7-9 and TRBJ2-4): DTGVSQNPRHKITKRGQNVTFRCDPISEHNRLYWYRQTLGQGPEFLTYFQNEAQLEKSRLLSDRFSAERPKGSFSTLEIQRTEQGDSAMYLCASSLVGTGGNIQYFGAGTRLSVL.

The CDR3 bases are TGCGCCAGCAGCTTGTCCGGCAGGGCGAGCTCCTACGAGCAGTACTTC. It codes for CASSLSGRASSYEQYF. The V gene is TRBV5-1, the J gene TRBJ2-7; possibly TRBD1 for D (5 bases). There are 16 residues in the CDR3. Germline-derived CDR1 and CDR2 are SGHRS and YFSETQ. The germline V and J ends were trimmed by 1 base and 0 bases, with 14 bases remaining between them.

This chain joins TRBV6-1 and TRBJ2-7; 10 bases are a match to TRBD2. V lost 10 bases and J lost 1; bases outside the gene matches: 7. The CDR3 covers 14 residues. Germline V lookup: CDR1 MNHNS, CDR2 SASEGT. CDR3 amino acids: CATEWTSGSYEQYF. In nucleotides, the CDR3 is TGTGCCACCGAATGGACTAGCGGATCCTACGAGCAGTACTTC.

This sequence joins TRBV5-1 and TRBJ2-1, with a possible D match to TRBD2 (7 bases). Germline assignment: CDR1 SGHRS and CDR2 YFSETQ. The CDR3 contains 16 residues. V was cut by 4 bases and J by 6 bases, with 20 bases left in between. This chain's CDR3 is CASSPPGAGEVNEQFF. In nucleotides, the CDR3 is TGCGCCAGCAGCCCCCCAGGGGCGGGAGAGGTCAATGAGCAGTTCTTC. Supplemented by reference TRBV5-1 and TRBJ2-1, the full variable domain reads KAGVTQTPRYLIKTRGQQVTLSCSPISGHRSVSWYQQTPGQGLQFLFEYFSETQRNKGNFPGRFSGRQFSNSRSEMNVSTLELGDSALYLCASSPPGAGEVNEQFFGPGTRLTVL.

The chain combines TRBV5-1 with TRBJ2-1; D gene uncertain. Trimming pared 2 bases from V and 7 bases from J, leaving 13 bases between. This CDR3 region has 14 residues. CDR1 is SGHRS and CDR2 is YFSETQ in the germline V gene. CDR3 region: CASSFDLGGNEQFF. The CDR3 coding sequence is TGCGCCAGCAGCTTTGACTTGGGTGGGAATGAGCAGTTCTTC.

The chain links TRBV29-1 to TRBJ1-4; 8 bases are a match to TRBD1. This CDR3 has 20 residues. Losses at the gene ends were 0 bases for V and 4 bases for J; bases not matched to a gene: 19. Germline-derived CDR1 and CDR2 are SQVTM and ANQGSEA. The DNA for the CDR3 is TGCAGCGTTGAAGATCTTAGGCGAGCTGACAGGGGATTTAATAATGAAAAACTGTTTTTT. Its protein is CSVEDLRRADRGFNNEKLFF.

The rearrangement joins TRBV29-1 to TRBJ1-1, with D unclear. Germline CDR1 is SQVTM and CDR2 is ANQGSEA. Trimming stripped 3 bases from V and 7 bases from J, with 6 bases between. The CDR3 covers 10 residues. CDR3 DNA sequence: TGCAGCGTTGACCGGGTTGAAGCTTTCTTT. Translated: CSVDRVEAFF.

V and J are TRBV30 and TRBJ2-5, with D perhaps matching TRBD1 or TRBD2 (5 bases each). Germline assignment: CDR1 GTSNPN and CDR2 SVGIG (reference sequence). Trimming pared 1 base from V and 5 bases from J, leaving 11 bases between. This CDR3 is 13 amino acids long. The CDR3: CAWSGGRAETQYF. DNA of the CDR3: TGTGCCTGGAGTGGGGGACGGGCGGAGACCCAGTACTTC. Variable domain in full (rest from reference TRBV30 and TRBJ2-5): SQTIHQWPATLVQPVGSPLSLECTVEGTSNPNLYWYRQAAGRGLQLLFYSVGIGQISSEVPQNLSASRPQDRQFILSSKKLLLSDSGFYLCAWSGGRAETQYFGPGTRLLVL.

In its sample, this clone was seen many times. This rearrangement joins TRBV6-1 to TRBJ1-5; D ambiguous. CDR1 MNHNS and CDR2 SASEGT come from the germline V gene. This CDR3 has 13 residues. The germline V and J ends were trimmed by 6 bases and 6 bases, with 12 bases remaining between them. DNA for the CDR3: TGTGCCAGCAGGGCTACGGCGGGTCAGCCCCAGCATTTT. Translated: CASRATAGQPQHF.